This entry lists 30 T cell receptor beta chains sequenced from one sample in a study of cytomegalovirus exposure and HLA in healthy donors (dated by TCRdb to about 2017). Library construction relied on the immunoSEQ multiplex PCR assay. For the multiplex PCR, a mixture combining 60 forward primers for TCR Vbeta segments and 13 reverse primers for TCR Jbeta segments was used. TCRdb provides this immuneACCESS table in a form limited to in-frame rearrangements. Some clones are lacking; in checked studies, under half of them reflect an unresolved V gene, and why the rest are absent is not known. This sample lists about 160,000 clones; approximately 80% were detected once. The ten most abundant clones make up over 2% of the sample. Sequencing was carried out using PBMCs. All receptors derive from a middle-aged woman in good health and CMV-seropositive.

This clone was found a few times. The gene calls are TRBV10-1 and TRBJ2-3; D possibly corresponds to TRBD1 (5 bases). Germline V gene sequence: CDR1 WNHNN, CDR2 SYGVQD (reference sequence). This CDR3 is 14 amino acids long. The ends were cut back, 2 bases at V and 4 bases at J, with 10 bases in the middle. CDR3 in amino acids: CASSERARADTQYF. Written as DNA, the CDR3 is TGCGCCAGCAGTGAGCGGGCCAGGGCAGATACGCAGTATTTT.

This clone came up a few times. The V call is TRBV29-1, the J call TRBJ1-1; the match to TRBD1 covers 10 bases. The CDR3 sequence is 13 residues long. Losses at the gene ends were 7 bases for V and 0 bases for J; bases not matched to a gene: 2. Germline CDR1 reads SQVTM; CDR2 reads ANQGSEA. CDR3 DNA: TGCAGCGGCGACAGGGGGCTGAACACTGAAGCTTTCTTT. It codes for CSGDRGLNTEAFF.

This clone was detected only a few times. The CDR3 DNA reads TGTGCCAGCAGTTACTCGGGTACAGGGGGTGAAGCTTTCTTT. As protein: CASSYSGTGGEAFF. The V and J genes are TRBV7-2 and TRBJ1-1; 8 nucleotides align to TRBD1. CDR1 and CDR2 (germline): SGHTA, FQGNSA. This CDR3 comprises 14 residues. J lost 7 bases, V lost 6 bases, and 10 bases had no gene match.

The CDR3 here is CASSGTGVYYEQYF. CDR3 DNA sequence: TGTGCCAGCAGCGGGACAGGGGTTTACTACGAGCAGTACTTC. The chain employs TRBV5-4 and TRBJ2-7; 10 nucleotides agree with TRBD1. Germline values: CDR1 SGHNT, CDR2 YYREEE (reference sequence). The CDR3 spans 14 residues. V trimming: 4 bases; J trimming: 3 bases; junction bases outside the gene matches: 4.

The chain joins TRBV4-3 to TRBJ2-3, with 7 nucleotides matching TRBD2. The CDR3 is 16 amino acids. V lost 4 bases and J lost 4; bases outside the gene matches: 11. Germline V gene sequence: CDR1 LGHNA, CDR2 YSLEER. Here the CDR3 DNA reads TGCGCCAGCAGCCGCTTGGGGGAGCGGGGCGCAGATACGCAGTATTTT. As protein: CASSRLGERGADTQYF.

The chain carries TRBV10-2 and TRBJ1-5; no firm D call. CDR1 is WSHSY, CDR2 SAAADI, per germline. The length of the CDR3 is 15 residues. Trimming shortened V by 3 bases and J by 2 bases, and 11 bases separated the two germline ends. The CDR3 protein is CASSERSSGNQPQHF. CDR3 nucleotides: TGCGCCAGCAGTGAACGGTCGTCCGGCAATCAGCCCCAGCATTTT.

The J gene is TRBJ2-5, the V gene TRBV5-1; 7 bases agree with TRBD2. The CDR3 runs 15 residues. CDR1 is SGHRS and CDR2 is YFSETQ in the germline V gene. V shed 5 bases, J shed 5 bases, and the junction held 12 bases outside the gene matches. CDR3 DNA: TGCGCCAGCAGACTTAGACTAGCTGGAGGGGAGACCCAGTACTTC. The encoded protein is CASRLRLAGGETQYF.

V gene TRBV10-2 combines with J gene TRBJ2-5; 14 bases map to TRBD2. Germline loops: CDR1 WSHSY, CDR2 SAAADI. J lost 5 bases, V lost 1 base, and 3 bases had no gene match. This CDR3 comprises 16 residues. CDR3: CASSEWTSGRSETQYF. DNA for the CDR3: TGCGCCAGCAGTGAGTGGACTAGCGGGAGGTCTGAGACCCAGTACTTC.

J is TRBJ2-5 and V is TRBV4-3, with D perhaps TRBD1 (7 bases). Trimming shortened V by 3 bases and J by 5 bases, and 22 bases separated the two germline ends. Germline CDR1 is LGHNA and CDR2 is YSLEER. CDR3 length equals 17 residues. For the CDR3, the DNA is TGCGCCAGCAGCCAGGGCCCCGGAGGGACAGTGATGGAGACCCAGTACTTC. Protein: CASSQGPGGTVMETQYF.

The chain joins TRBV25-1 to TRBJ1-1; 7 nucleotides match TRBD1. CDR3 length: 14 amino acids. Trimming at V came to 6 bases and at J to 4 bases, leaving 8 bases not matched to a gene. Germline lookup yields CDR1 MGHDK and CDR2 SYGVNS. CDR3 loop: CASSNRGEGTEAFF. The DNA for the CDR3 is TGTGCCAGCAGCAACAGGGGCGAGGGCACTGAAGCTTTCTTT.

The chain couples TRBV29-1 to TRBJ2-3, with unresolved D. There are 13 residues in the CDR3. The germline V gene encodes CDR1 SQVTM and CDR2 ANQGSEA. The CDR3, as DNA: TGCAGTGCCGAGGCTTTAAGCACAGATACGCAGTATTTT. This sequence encodes CSAEALSTDTQYF.

V is TRBV27 and J is TRBJ2-3; tentative D call: TRBD1 (6 bases). CDR1 and CDR2 from the germline V gene are MNHEY and SMNVEV (reference sequence). This CDR3 has 14 residues. V dropped 2 bases and J dropped 6 bases, with 12 bases sitting between them. This CDR3 is CASSLGTGPDTQYF. DNA for the CDR3: TGTGCCAGCAGTTTAGGAACAGGGCCTGATACGCAGTATTTT.

A few counts support this clone. The chain has TRBV20-1 and TRBJ2-7; tentative D call: TRBD1 (5 bases). The V end lost 4 bases, the J end lost 7 bases, and 11 bases lay between the germline ends. The CDR3 covers 11 residues. Germline V gives CDR1 DFQATT, CDR2 SNEGSKA (reference sequence). CDR3 coding DNA: TGCAGTGCTAAGGGGTTTGAAGAGCAGTACTTC. Encoded protein: CSAKGFEEQYF.

The chain recombines TRBV10-1 with TRBJ2-4; a weak D match, TRBD2 (5 bases). V lost 0 bases and J lost 3, with 15 bases in between. The CDR3 loop spans 17 amino acids. Germline V CDR1 and CDR2: WNHNN, SYGVQD (reference sequence). For the CDR3, the DNA is TGCGCCAGCAGTGAGTCTCCCGTAGTAAGCGGCAAAAACATTCAGTACTTC. It is translated as CASSESPVVSGKNIQYF.

The J gene is TRBJ2-3, the V gene TRBV7-2, with TRBD1 matching 11 bases. The CDR3 consists of 16 residues. Germline CDR1 and CDR2: SGHTA and FQGNSA. The V gene end was trimmed by 0 bases and the J gene end by 3 bases; junction bases not matched to a gene: 2. The CDR3 protein is CASSLAGTGGTDTQYF. DNA of the CDR3: TGTGCCAGCAGCTTAGCGGGGACAGGGGGAACAGATACGCAGTATTTT.

V is TRBV7-2 and J is TRBJ1-2; D call uncertain. CDR1 is SGHTA, CDR2 FQGNSA, per germline. V was shortened by 5 bases and J by 2 bases, with 12 bases between the two germline ends. The CDR3 loop spans 14 amino acids. The CDR3 DNA follows: TGTGCCAGCAGCCCCGCCGGGAAAAACTATGGCTACACCTTC. Its translation is CASSPAGKNYGYTF.

The table lists this clone with a few counts. J is TRBJ2-1 and V is TRBV2; D uncertain. This CDR3 region has 16 residues. Per germline, CDR1 SNHLY and CDR2 FYNNEI. The V end was cut by 5 bases, the J end by 0 bases, with 14 bases between. The CDR3 is CASSRYQISSYNEQFF. As DNA, the CDR3 is TGTGCCAGCAGTCGATATCAGATAAGCTCCTACAATGAGCAGTTCTTC.

The genes are TRBV6-1 and TRBJ1-2; D gene unclear. Deletions cut 1 base from V and 8 bases from J, with 5 bases between. The CDR3 is made up of 11 amino acids. From germline, CDR1 is MNHNS and CDR2 SASEGT. CDR3 sequence reads: CASSEDGGYTF. Written as DNA, the CDR3 is TGTGCCAGCAGTGAAGATGGCGGCTACACCTTC.

The chain recombines TRBV6-6 with TRBJ2-1; 9 bases are shared with TRBD2. This CDR3 contains 16 residues. Trimming cost V 0 bases and J 7 bases; bases outside gene matches: 7. The germline V gene encodes CDR1 MNHNY and CDR2 SVGAGI (reference sequence). CDR3 coding DNA: TGTGCCAGCAGTTACTCTGCGGGGGGGATGTGGAATGAGCAGTTCTTC. It encodes CASSYSAGGMWNEQFF.

V usage is TRBV7-9 and J usage is TRBJ1-1; TRBD1 aligns across 7 bases. The junction had 7 bases not matched to a gene; V was cut back by 5 bases and J by 4 bases. CDR3 size: 14 residues. Germline CDR1 SEHNR, CDR2 FQNEAQ (reference sequence). CDR3 in amino acids: CASSVQQGFTEAFF. The CDR3 DNA sequence: TGTGCCAGCAGCGTCCAACAGGGGTTCACTGAAGCTTTCTTT.

The J gene is TRBJ2-5, the V gene TRBV7-9; 15 bases match TRBD2. This CDR3 contains 17 residues. Germline V gene data show CDR1 as SEHNR and CDR2 as FQNEAQ (reference sequence). The V and J ends lost 5 bases and 5 bases, in that order; junction bases with no gene match: 9. The CDR3 bases are TGTGCCAGCAGCCGGACTAGCGGGAGGGGTGAGTTGGAGACCCAGTACTTC. Amino acids: CASSRTSGRGELETQYF.

V is TRBV29-1 and J is TRBJ1-2, with TRBD1 identical over 7 bases. V was clipped by 5 bases and J by 3 bases; unmatched bases: 6. This CDR3 has 13 residues. The germline gives CDR1 SQVTM, CDR2 ANQGSEA. The CDR3 DNA reads TGCAGCGTTCCTCCCACAGGGGACTATGGCTACACCTTC. The encoded protein is CSVPPTGDYGYTF.

The table lists this clone with a few counts. The chain combines TRBV23-1 with TRBJ2-2; TRBD1 aligns across 9 bases. TRBV23-1 is an open reading frame, and its role is uncertain. The CDR3 is made up of 18 amino acids. After removal of 3 bases from V and 1 base from J, the junction contained 9 bases not matched to a gene. CDR3 region: CASSHPGTGKKNTGELFF. CDR3 nucleotides: TGCGCCAGCAGTCACCCCGGGACAGGGAAGAAGAACACCGGGGAGCTGTTTTTT.

This clone was recorded a few times. V is TRBV28 and J is TRBJ1-2, with D unclear. This CDR3 is built from 15 residues. Germline CDR1 reads MDHEN; CDR2 reads SYDVKM. V lost 1 base to trimming and J lost 8 bases, with 17 bases between them. The CDR3: CASSLLREGGSGYTF. The CDR3 DNA reads TGTGCCAGCAGTTTATTACGGGAAGGCGGAAGCGGCTACACCTTC.

The DNA for the CDR3 is TGTGCCAGCAGCGTAGGGGGAGGGGGGACTAGCGTAGTGGAGACCCAGTACTTC. Translation gives CASSVGGGGTSVVETQYF. The rearrangement links TRBV9 to TRBJ2-5, with 10 bases identical to TRBD2. The CDR3 is 18 amino acids. Per the germline V gene, CDR1 is SGDLS and CDR2 is YYNGEE. V shed 0 bases and J 5 bases; nucleotides not matched to a gene: 13.

V usage is TRBV7-6 and J usage is TRBJ2-5, with D possibly being TRBD2 (5 bases). The CDR3 covers 14 residues. V lost 1 base to trimming and J lost 3 bases, with 9 bases between them. Germline V lookup: CDR1 SGHVS, CDR2 FNYEAQ. CDR3: CASSLGERKETQYF. Written as DNA, the CDR3 is TGTGCCAGCAGCTTAGGGGAGCGGAAAGAGACCCAGTACTTC.

This chain connects TRBV18 to TRBJ2-1; D perhaps matches TRBD1 (8 bases). V was clipped by 10 bases and J by 7 bases, with 20 bases between them. The CDR3 is made up of 14 amino acids. From germline, CDR1 is KGHSH and CDR2 LQKENI. The CDR3 DNA sequence: TGTGCCACCCAACCCGCACAGGGGGGGAATGAGCAGTTCTTC. It encodes CATQPAQGGNEQFF.

CDR3 DNA: TGTGCCAGCAGCAAGGACAGGGCCGGGGAGCTGTTTTTT. It encodes CASSKDRAGELFF. The genes are TRBV7-7 and TRBJ2-2; 8 bases align to TRBD1. The CDR3 is 13 amino acids. Per germline, CDR1 SSHAT and CDR2 FNYEAQ (reference sequence). Trimming took 5 bases from V and 6 from J; bases not matched to a gene: 2.

This sequence joins TRBV5-6 and TRBJ2-7, with 7 bases that match TRBD1. Germline CDR1 and CDR2: SGHDT and YYEEEE. After removal of 5 bases from V and 4 bases from J, the junction contained 9 bases not matched to a gene. This CDR3 contains 14 residues. This CDR3 reads CASRMTGSSYEQYF. CDR3 bases: TGTGCCAGCAGAATGACAGGGTCAAGTTACGAGCAGTACTTC.

The V and J genes are TRBV30 and TRBJ2-3; D is undetermined. The CDR3 is made up of 13 amino acids. Germline CDR1 is GTSNPN and CDR2 is SVGIG (reference sequence). With 0 bases removed from V and 1 base from J, the gap between germline ends came to 5 bases. This CDR3 is CAWSVQGTDTQYF. The CDR3 nucleotides are TGTGCCTGGAGTGTACAAGGCACAGATACGCAGTATTTT.